This TCR beta chain is drawn from a study of tumor and adjacent non-tumor tissue in lung cancer. Study-level points and caveats: Higher tumor TCR diversity was associated with shorter survival. Tumor repertoires had a smaller top 100 clone share than normal lung.

The template was RNA from unsorted bulk tissue. From germline, CDR1 is MGHRA and CDR2 YSYEKL. There are 18 residues in the CDR3. Worth noting for this clonotype: Its specificity is unknown. A read error may account for a junction end that differs from germline.

A modified ARM-PCR protocol with three rounds of nested PCR amplified TCRbeta. A single record per CDR3 protein comes from TCRdb applying MiXCR to the multiplex PCR reads. This sample has some 84,000 distinct CDR3 sequences; around 59% occur once, and the top ten carry roughly 15%. Sequences were obtained from lung tumor tissue. The V and J genes are TRBV4-1 and TRBJ2-3; 8 bases agree with TRBD2. The receptor comes from a man between 65 and 85 years old with non-small cell lung cancer. The CDR3 reads CANSQDPPVAGLWDTQYF. CDR3 in DNA: TGCGCCAACAGCCAAGACCCACCAGTAGCGGGGCTCTGGGATACGCAGTATTTT.